This T cell receptor (beta chain) derives from a study of cytomegalovirus exposure and HLA in healthy donors. The study's findings and limits: Some TCR beta chains (approximately 180 of them) were listed as cytomegalovirus-associated.

Both 60 Vbeta primers and 13 Jbeta primers went into the PCR. Method: immunoSEQ multiplex PCR; TCRdb's copy keeps in-frame clones and lacks some. This table holds about 140,000 clones, around 85% found once. Losses at the gene ends were 5 bases for V and 5 bases for J; bases not matched to a gene: 9. Germline V CDR1 and CDR2: GTSNPN, SVGIG (reference sequence). The CDR3 runs 15 residues. A remark on this clone: Its antigen remains unknown.

Input material: PBMCs. The sequence came from a woman in her 50s in good health and CMV-seropositive. The gene calls are TRBV30 and TRBJ2-1; 10 bases match TRBD1. The CDR3 region is CAWGRTGTGDNEQFF. The CDR3, as DNA: TGTGCCTGGGGTCGCACCGGGACAGGGGACAATGAGCAGTTCTTC.